The clone carrying this TCR beta chain has a single count. Specified treatment: oral pan-JAK inhibitor, 5-10 mg twice daily. After isolation, RNA underwent reverse transcription to generate cDNA as the sequencing template. Clones were sequenced by immunoSEQ multiplex PCR, and TCRdb holds only the in-frame ones, with some missing. The sample carries under 350,000 clones, more than 45% recorded once. The V segment lost 4 bases and the J segment 4 bases; nucleotides outside the gene matches: 5. This CDR3 is built from 13 residues. Germline-derived CDR1 and CDR2 are GTSNPN and SVGIG (reference sequence). This entry is derived from a study of CD8+ T cells in alopecia areata.

The gene calls are TRBV30 and TRBJ2-5, with 8 positions matching TRBD1. The sample in question was CD4+ T cells sorted from blood, obtained at week 24, from a patient treated with tofacitinib. The origin of this receptor is a human donor with alopecia areata. CDR3 sequence (DNA): TGTGCCTGGAAAAATGACAGGGGAGAGACCCAGTACTTC. As protein: CAWKNDRGETQYF.